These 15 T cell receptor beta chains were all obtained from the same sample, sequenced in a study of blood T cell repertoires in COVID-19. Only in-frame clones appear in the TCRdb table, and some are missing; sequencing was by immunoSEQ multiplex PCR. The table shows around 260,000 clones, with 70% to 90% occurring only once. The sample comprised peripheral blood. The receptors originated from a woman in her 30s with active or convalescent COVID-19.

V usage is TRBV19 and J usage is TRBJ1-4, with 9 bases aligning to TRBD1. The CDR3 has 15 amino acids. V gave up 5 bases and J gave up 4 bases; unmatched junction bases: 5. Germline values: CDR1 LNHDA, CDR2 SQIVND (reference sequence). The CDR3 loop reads CASSEMDRGNEKLFF. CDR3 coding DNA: TGTGCCAGTAGTGAGATGGACAGGGGTAATGAAAAACTGTTTTTT.

The CDR3 sequence: CASSKYGDRAYEQYF. The CDR3 bases are TGTGCCAGCAGTAAATACGGGGACAGGGCCTACGAGCAGTACTTC. The genes are TRBV6-5 and TRBJ2-7; 9 bases align to TRBD1. V gave up 5 bases and J gave up 2 bases; unmatched junction bases: 7. CDR3 size: 15 residues. Germline V gene sequence: CDR1 MNHEY, CDR2 SVGAGI.

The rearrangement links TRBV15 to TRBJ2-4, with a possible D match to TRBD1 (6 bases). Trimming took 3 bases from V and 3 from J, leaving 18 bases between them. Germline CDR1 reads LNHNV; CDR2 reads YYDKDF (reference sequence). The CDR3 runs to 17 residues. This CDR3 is CATSRGKGVQGKNIQYF. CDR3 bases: TGTGCCACCAGCAGGGGAAAGGGAGTACAGGGCAAAAACATTCAGTACTTC.

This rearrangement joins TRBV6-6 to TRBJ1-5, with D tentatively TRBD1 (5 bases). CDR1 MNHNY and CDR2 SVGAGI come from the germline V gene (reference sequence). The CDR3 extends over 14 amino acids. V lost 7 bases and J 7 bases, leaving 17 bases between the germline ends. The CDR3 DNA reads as TGTGCCAGCACCCTCCAAGGTCAGGGACAGCCCCAGCATTTT. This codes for CASTLQGQGQPQHF.

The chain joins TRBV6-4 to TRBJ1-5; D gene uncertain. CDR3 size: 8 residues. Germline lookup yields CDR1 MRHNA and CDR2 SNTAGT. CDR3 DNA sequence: TGTCCTAATCAGCCCCAGCATTTT. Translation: CPNQPQHF.

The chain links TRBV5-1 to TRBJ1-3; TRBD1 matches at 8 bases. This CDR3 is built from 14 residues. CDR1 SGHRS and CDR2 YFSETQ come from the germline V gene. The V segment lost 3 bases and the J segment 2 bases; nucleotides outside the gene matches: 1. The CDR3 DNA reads TGCGCCAGCAGCTCGACAGGGGCTGGAAACACCATATATTTT. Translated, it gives CASSSTGAGNTIYF.

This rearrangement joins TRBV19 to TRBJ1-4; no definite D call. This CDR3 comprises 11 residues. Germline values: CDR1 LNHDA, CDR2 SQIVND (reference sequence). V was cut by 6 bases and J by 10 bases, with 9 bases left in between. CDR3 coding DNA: TGTGCCAGTAGCGCGGGGATAAAACTGTTTTTT. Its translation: CASSAGIKLFF. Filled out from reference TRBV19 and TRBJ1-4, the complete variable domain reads DGGITQSPKYLFRKEGQNVTLSCEQNLNHDAMYWYRQDPGQGLRLIYYSQIVNDFQKGDIAEGYSVSREKKESFPLTVTSAQKNPTAFYLCASSAGIKLFFGSGTQLSVL.

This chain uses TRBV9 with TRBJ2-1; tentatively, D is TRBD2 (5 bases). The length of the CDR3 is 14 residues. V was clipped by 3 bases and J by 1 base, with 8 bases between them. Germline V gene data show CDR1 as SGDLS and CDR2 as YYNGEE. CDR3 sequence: CASSARVSYNEQFF. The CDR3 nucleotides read TGTGCCAGCAGCGCGAGGGTTTCCTACAATGAGCAGTTCTTC.

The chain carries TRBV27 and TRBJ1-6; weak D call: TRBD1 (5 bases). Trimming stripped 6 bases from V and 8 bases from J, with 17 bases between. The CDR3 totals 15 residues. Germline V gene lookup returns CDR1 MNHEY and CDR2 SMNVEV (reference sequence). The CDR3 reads CASRLQGNIDSPLHF. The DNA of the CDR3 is TGTGCCAGCAGACTGCAGGGTAATATTGATTCACCCCTCCACTTT.

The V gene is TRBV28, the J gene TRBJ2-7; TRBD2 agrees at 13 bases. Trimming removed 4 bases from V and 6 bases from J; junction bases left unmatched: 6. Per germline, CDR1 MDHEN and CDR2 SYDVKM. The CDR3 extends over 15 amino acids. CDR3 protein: CASSSLTSGGSEQYF. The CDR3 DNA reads TGTGCCAGCAGTTCCTTGACTAGCGGGGGGTCCGAGCAGTACTTC.

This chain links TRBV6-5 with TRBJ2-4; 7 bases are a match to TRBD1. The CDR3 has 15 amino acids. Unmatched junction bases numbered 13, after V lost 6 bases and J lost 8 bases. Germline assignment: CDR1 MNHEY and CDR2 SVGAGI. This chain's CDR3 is CASSPQGFISDIQYF. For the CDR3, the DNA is TGTGCCAGCAGCCCACAGGGGTTCATCTCGGACATTCAGTACTTC.

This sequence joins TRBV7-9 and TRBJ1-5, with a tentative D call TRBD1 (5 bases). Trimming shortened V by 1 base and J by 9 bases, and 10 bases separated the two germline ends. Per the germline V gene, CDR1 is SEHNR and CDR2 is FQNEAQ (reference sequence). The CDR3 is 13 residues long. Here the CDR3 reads CASSLDWTTPQHF. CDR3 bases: TGTGCCAGCAGCTTAGACTGGACAACGCCCCAGCATTTT.

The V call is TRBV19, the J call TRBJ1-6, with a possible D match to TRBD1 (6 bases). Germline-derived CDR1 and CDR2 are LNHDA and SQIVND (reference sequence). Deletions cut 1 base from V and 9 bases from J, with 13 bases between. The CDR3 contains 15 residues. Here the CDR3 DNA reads TGTGCCAGTAGTATAGGCAGACAGGCCAGTTCACCCCTCCACTTT. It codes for CASSIGRQASSPLHF. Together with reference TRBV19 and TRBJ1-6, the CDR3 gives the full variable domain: DGGITQSPKYLFRKEGQNVTLSCEQNLNHDAMYWYRQDPGQGLRLIYYSQIVNDFQKGDIAEGYSVSREKKESFPLTVTSAQKNPTAFYLCASSIGRQASSPLHFGNGTRLTVT.

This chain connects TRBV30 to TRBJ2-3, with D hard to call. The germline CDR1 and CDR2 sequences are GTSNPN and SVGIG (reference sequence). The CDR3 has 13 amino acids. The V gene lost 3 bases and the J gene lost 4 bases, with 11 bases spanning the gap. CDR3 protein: CAWSDFTSDTQYF. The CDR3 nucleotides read TGTGCCTGGAGCGATTTTACTTCAGATACGCAGTATTTT.

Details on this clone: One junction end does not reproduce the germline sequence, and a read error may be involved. CDR3 DNA: TGTGCCAGCAGTGAAGGTTCCCGGACAGGGGTATCCCCCCACCACTTT. This gives the protein CASSEGSRTGVSPHHF. V and J are TRBV6-1 and TRBJ1-6; 9 nucleotides line up with TRBD1. The CDR3 consists of 16 residues. Germline V gene lookup returns CDR1 MNHNS and CDR2 SASEGT.